This T cell receptor beta chain was found in a study of shared clonotypes between healthy human individuals. CDR1 and CDR2 from the germline V gene are LNHDA and SQIVND (reference sequence). The CDR3 spans 14 residues. The V end lost 7 bases, the J end lost 0 bases, and 11 bases lay between the germline ends. The protocol was immunoSEQ multiplex PCR, while the TCRdb copy is restricted to in-frame clones and leaves out a portion. Of roughly 2.2 million clones listed, just under 95% are singletons. The sequenced material came from naive CD4+ T cells from PBMCs. The subset was: CD45RA+ positively selected. This TCR came from a man aged 18 to 35 in good health. Some clones in this sample may be carry-over from other donors' samples. V and J are TRBV19 and TRBJ2-3, with D possibly matching TRBD1 (6 bases). CDR3 nucleotide sequence: TGTGCCAGTACCCGGCAGGGGAGCACAGATACGCAGTATTTT. As protein: CASTRQGSTDTQYF.